This note documents a single T cell receptor (beta chain) sequence. The data belong to a study of blood T cell repertoires in COVID-19. J gave up 7 bases and V 5 bases, and 10 bases lay outside the gene matches. This CDR3 has 14 residues. Germline values: CDR1 SEHNR, CDR2 FQNEAQ (reference sequence). Authors' methods: Quantification of nucleated cells was approximated via reference gene primer amplification. The method was immunoSEQ multiplex PCR; TCRdb's version includes in-frame clones alone and lacks a portion of them. Clone size and V and J calls were adopted from that table, with D and trimming inferred from the DNA. This table has about 190,000 clones, about 87% appearing once.

This sequence joins TRBV7-9 and TRBJ1-1, with 7 bases fitting TRBD1. The sequence came from a man aged 40-55 years with active or convalescent COVID-19. Sequencing was done on a sample of peripheral blood. CDR3 protein: CASSPSNRGGEAFF. Here the CDR3 DNA reads TGTGCCAGCAGCCCCTCTAACAGGGGAGGTGAAGCTTTCTTT.